The 30 T cell receptor beta chains listed next were all sequenced from one sample in a study of human T cells and chemical hapten exposure. Treatment reported: therapeutic diphenylcyclopropenone sensitization with weekly scalp DPC. The study used a library that attached unique molecular identifiers to individual cDNA molecules. From the reads, TCRdb called clonotypes with MiXCR, one entry per CDR3 protein. In the table there are fewer than 5,500 distinct CDR3 sequences, roughly 50% of which are singletons. The sequenced sample was whole blood, obtained before DPC sensitization or 2, 6, or about 24 weeks after (not recorded which). The receptor source for this set is an adult with alopecia areata. Some clones in this sample may be carry-over from other donors' samples. This table probably holds off-target reads from a library built for another chain.

This clonotype came up a few times. The V call is TRBV10-1, the J call TRBJ2-7, with a tentative D call TRBD1 (6 bases). The CDR3 sequence is 14 residues long. V was trimmed by 0 bases and J by 5 bases, leaving 11 bases between them. In germline, CDR1 is WNHNN, CDR2 SYGVQD (reference sequence). CDR3 residues: CASSESFRGDEQYF. DNA for the CDR3: TGCGCCAGCAGTGAGTCGTTCAGGGGCGACGAGCAGTACTTC.

This clonotype has a handful of counts. In DNA, the CDR3 is TGTGCCAGCTCACCGGACAGGGAGGGCGAGCAGTACTTC. This encodes CASSPDREGEQYF. The V call is TRBV18, the J call TRBJ2-7; D is perhaps TRBD1 (8 bases). CDR3 length equals 13 residues. V gave up 3 bases and J gave up 6 bases, with 12 bases separating them. CDR1 is KGHSH, CDR2 LQKENI, per germline. Filled out from reference TRBV18 and TRBJ2-7, the complete variable domain reads NAGVMQNPRHLVRRRGQEARLRCSPMKGHSHVYWYRQLPEEGLKFMVYLQKENIIDESGMPKERFSAEFPKEGPSILRIQQVVRGDSAAYFCASSPDREGEQYFGPGTRLTVT.

J is TRBJ2-1 and V is TRBV3-1, with D hard to call. Trimming removed 3 bases at V and 15 bases at J, with 18 bases between. Germline V gives CDR1 LGHDT, CDR2 YNNKEL (reference sequence). The CDR3 runs to 13 residues. This CDR3 is CASSHEDGATWFF. In nucleotides, the CDR3 is TGTGCCAGCAGCCATGAGGACGGAGCAACCTGGTTCTTC.

The V and J genes are TRBV29-1 and TRBJ2-7, with 7 bases lining up with TRBD1. The CDR3 length is 13 residues. CDR1 and CDR2 from the germline V gene are SQVTM and ANQGSEA. V was clipped by 4 bases and J by 0 bases; unmatched bases: 3. The CDR3 region has the DNA TGCAGCGTTGTTTACAGGGGCTCCTACGAGCAGTACTTC. This encodes CSVVYRGSYEQYF.

V gene TRBV20-1 combines with J gene TRBJ2-7, with D perhaps being TRBD1 or TRBD2 (5 bases each). The CDR3 sequence is 13 residues long. Germline lookup yields CDR1 DFQATT and CDR2 SNEGSKA (reference sequence). The V and J ends lost 3 bases and 4 bases respectively, with 13 bases between them. The CDR3 region is CSARRAGTYEQYF. The CDR3 DNA reads as TGCAGTGCTAGGCGGGCAGGGACGTACGAGCAGTACTTC.

This clonotype was observed a few times. The J gene is TRBJ2-4, the V gene TRBV14; D unresolved. Trimming took off 3 bases at V and 1 base at J, with 7 bases between the two ends. The CDR3 covers 14 residues. The germline V gene has CDR1 SGHDN and CDR2 FVKESK. CDR3 nucleotides: TGTGCCAGCAGCCAGCGGCGGGCCAAAAACATTCAGTACTTC. It is translated as CASSQRRAKNIQYF.

In its sample, this clonotype was seen once. This CDR3 is CASRPGQGNNEQFF. CDR3 coding DNA: TGTGCCAGCAGACCGGGACAGGGGAACAATGAGCAGTTCTTC. The chain joins TRBV6-4 to TRBJ2-1; 10 bases align to TRBD1. This CDR3 is built from 14 residues. The germline V gene has CDR1 MRHNA and CDR2 SNTAGT. The J segment lost 5 bases and the V segment lost 6 bases, leaving 4 bases of the junction unmatched.

CDR3 DNA sequence: TGCAGCGGAAGACTAGCGGTTAGCACAGATACGCAGTATTTT. Protein product: CSGRLAVSTDTQYF. The chain links TRBV29-1 to TRBJ2-3; 9 bases map to TRBD2. CDR1 is SQVTM, CDR2 ANQGSEA, per germline. CDR3 length: 14 residues. The ends lost 7 bases at V and 0 bases at J; junction bases unmatched: 5.

This clonotype occurred a few times. The chain uses TRBV14 and TRBJ2-1, with D perhaps matching TRBD2 (5 bases). With 5 bases removed from V and 3 bases from J, the gap between germline ends came to 8 bases. The CDR3 has 13 residues. The germline V gene has CDR1 SGHDN and CDR2 FVKESK. The CDR3 here is CASSDDYYNEQFF. For the CDR3, the DNA is TGTGCCAGCAGCGACGACTACTACAATGAGCAGTTCTTC.

This clonotype was seen once. J is TRBJ2-2 and V is TRBV7-7; the D gene is possibly TRBD2 (5 bases). The V gene's germline CDR1 is SSHAT and CDR2 FNYEAQ (reference sequence). This CDR3 contains 13 residues. The CDR3 loop reads CAGSARGAGELFF. The CDR3 DNA sequence: TGTGCTGGCAGCGCCCGGGGTGCCGGGGAGCTGTTTTTT.

This chain joins TRBV7-6 and TRBJ2-5; 7 bases map to TRBD1. From germline, CDR1 is SGHVS and CDR2 FNYEAQ. This CDR3 has 13 residues. Losses at the gene ends were 5 bases for V and 2 bases for J; bases not matched to a gene: 2. CDR3 sequence reads: CASSPGQQETQYF. Written as DNA, the CDR3 is TGTGCCAGCAGCCCGGGACAGCAAGAGACCCAGTACTTC.

The chain recombines TRBV7-9 with TRBJ2-3; D is unclear. The CDR3 contains 14 residues. Germline V lookup: CDR1 SEHNR, CDR2 FQNEAQ (reference sequence). V was cut by 2 bases and J by 1 base, with 7 bases left in between. CDR3 in amino acids: CASSLTARTDTQYF. The CDR3 nucleotides are TGTGCCAGCAGCTTAACAGCACGCACAGATACGCAGTATTTT.

In its sample, this clonotype was seen a few times. This chain's CDR3 is CASSLGLGFSEQYF. In DNA form, the CDR3 reads TGTGCCAGCAGCTTGGGGCTCGGGTTCTCGGAGCAGTACTTC. V usage is TRBV7-2 and J usage is TRBJ2-7; D possibly corresponds to TRBD1 (5 bases). Germline V gene lookup returns CDR1 SGHTA and CDR2 FQGNSA. CDR3 length: 14 residues. Trimming stripped 3 bases from V and 7 bases from J, with 16 bases between.

This clonotype is a singleton in its sample. The chain joins TRBV7-9 to TRBJ2-7; 13 bases fit TRBD2. V shed 6 bases and J 5 bases; nucleotides not matched to a gene: 7. The length of the CDR3 is 15 residues. Germline V CDR1 and CDR2: SEHNR, FQNEAQ (reference sequence). The CDR3 bases are TGTGCCAGCAGATATGGACTAGCGGGAGAAAACGAGCAGTACTTC. Encoded protein: CASRYGLAGENEQYF.

In its sample, this clonotype was seen once. The chain uses TRBV7-8 and TRBJ1-2; D gene uncertain. Germline V gene data show CDR1 as SGHVS and CDR2 as FQNEAQ. The CDR3 extends over 13 amino acids. V lost 5 bases, J lost 2 bases, and 9 bases lay in between. The CDR3, as DNA: TGTGCCAGCAGCCCCGATGGCAACTATGGCTACACCTTC. The encoded protein is CASSPDGNYGYTF.

The rearrangement uses TRBV6-2 or TRBV6-3 and TRBJ2-2; D perhaps matches TRBD1 (5 bases). CDR1 is MNHEY, CDR2 SVGEGT, per germline. The CDR3 has 14 residues. The V end lost 7 bases, the J end lost 4 bases, and 13 bases lay between the germline ends. CDR3 DNA: TGTGCCAGCACTCAAAGGGGTCTCACCGGGGAGCTGTTTTTT. Translated: CASTQRGLTGELFF.

The rearrangement links TRBV7-2 to TRBJ2-2; unclear D gene. The V gene lost 5 bases and the J gene lost 5 bases, with 12 bases spanning the gap. Germline lookup yields CDR1 SGHTA and CDR2 FQGNSA. The CDR3 is 14 amino acids. In nucleotides, the CDR3 is TGTGCCAGCAGCCCCAGTCCCAAGACCGGGGAGCTGTTTTTT. The encoded protein is CASSPSPKTGELFF.

Of note for this clonotype: At one of its ends the junction is not consistent with the germline gene, which may arise from a read error. V and J are TRBV24-1 and TRBJ2-3; perhaps TRBD1 as D (6 bases). The germline V gene encodes CDR1 KGHDR and CDR2 SFDVKD. The CDR3 loop spans 14 amino acids. In DNA, the CDR3 is TGTGCCACCAGTCGGGGCAGGGGCACGGATACGCAGTATTTT. Amino acid sequence: CATSRGRGTDTQYF.

This clonotype was seen a handful of times. The chain joins TRBV7-8 to TRBJ2-7; D gene unclear. The CDR3 consists of 13 residues. Germline CDR1 reads SGHVS; CDR2 reads FQNEAQ. The ends were cut back, 5 bases at V and 0 bases at J, with 8 bases in the middle. The CDR3 coding sequence is TGTGCCAGCAGCCCGGGCCTCTCCTACGAGCAGTACTTC. Translation: CASSPGLSYEQYF.

This clonotype was counted between two and nine times. This chain joins TRBV20-1 and TRBJ2-3, with 9 bases that match TRBD1. Per the germline V gene, CDR1 is DFQATT and CDR2 is SNEGSKA (reference sequence). CDR3 length: 13 residues. V was clipped by 5 bases and J by 3 bases; unmatched bases: 3. The CDR3 protein is CSAHRGPTDTQYF. The CDR3 nucleotides are TGCAGTGCTCACAGGGGGCCTACAGATACGCAGTATTTT.

This sequence joins TRBV6-5 and TRBJ2-7, with 7 bases fitting TRBD1. J was trimmed by 9 bases and V by 5 bases; bases with no gene match: 10. Germline-derived CDR1 and CDR2 are MNHEY and SVGAGI. CDR3 length equals 13 residues. The CDR3 nucleotides are TGTGCCAGCAGTCCCAATCAGGGGGTCGGGCAGTACTTC. Translated: CASSPNQGVGQYF.

The chain combines TRBV7-9 with TRBJ2-7; D possibly corresponds to TRBD2 (5 bases). V was clipped by 1 base and J by 7 bases, with 11 bases between them. Germline CDR1 SEHNR, CDR2 FQNEAQ (reference sequence). This CDR3 spans 13 amino acids. The CDR3: CASSLDARGEQYF. The CDR3 DNA reads TGTGCCAGCAGCTTAGATGCCCGAGGGGAGCAGTACTTC.

In this sample, this clonotype turned up a few times. The chain uses TRBV7-8 and TRBJ2-7, with TRBD1 as a possible D gene (5 bases). The germline V gene has CDR1 SGHVS and CDR2 FQNEAQ. This CDR3 spans 14 amino acids. Deletions cut 1 base from V and 1 base from J, with 8 bases between. CDR3 amino acids: CASSLVQGSYEQYF. DNA for the CDR3: TGTGCCAGCAGCTTAGTTCAGGGATCCTACGAGCAGTACTTC.

The chain has TRBV6-2 or TRBV6-3 and TRBJ2-1; 8 bases fit TRBD1. CDR1 and CDR2 (germline): MNHEY, SVGEGT. Trimming cost V 9 bases and J 12 bases; bases outside gene matches: 7. This CDR3 spans 11 amino acids. The DNA of the CDR3 is TGTGCCAGTTCAACCGGGACAGGGCAGTTCTTC. Translated: CASSTGTGQFF.

The V call is TRBV5-1, the J call TRBJ2-7, with TRBD2 as a possible D gene (5 bases). V lost 0 bases to trimming and J lost 5 bases, with 12 bases between them. Germline lookup yields CDR1 SGHRS and CDR2 YFSETQ. The CDR3 covers 14 residues. The CDR3: CASSLAGIPDEQYF. The CDR3 nucleotides are TGCGCCAGCAGCTTGGCCGGGATCCCTGACGAGCAGTACTTC.

The chain links TRBV5-1 to TRBJ2-2; a possible D gene is TRBD1 (6 bases). V lost 4 bases, J lost 6 bases, and 16 bases lay in between. The V gene's germline CDR1 is SGHRS and CDR2 YFSETQ. CDR3 size: 15 residues. DNA of the CDR3: TGCGCCAGCAGCCCCCTACAGGGATCCCCCGGGGAGCTGTTTTTT. Translating gives CASSPLQGSPGELFF.

This chain connects TRBV12-2 to TRBJ2-3; TRBD2 reflects the table's D call only, with no check against the DNA. TRBV12-2 is an annotated pseudogene. The CDR3 runs 12 residues. The DNA for the CDR3 is TGTGCAAGTCGCTTCCACCTAGCGGGGGAGATCTTT. The encoded protein is CASRFHLAGEIF.

This clonotype occurred a few times. The chain uses TRBV2 and TRBJ2-7; either TRBD1 or TRBD2 may supply D (5 bases each). V lost 4 bases, J lost 6 bases, and 19 bases lay in between. CDR3 length equals 15 residues. The germline V gene encodes CDR1 SNHLY and CDR2 FYNNEI. This CDR3 reads CASSAFGASMVEQYF. CDR3 in DNA: TGTGCCAGCAGTGCATTCGGGGCATCAATGGTCGAGCAGTACTTC.

This clonotype was detected only once. The rearrangement links TRBV11-2 to TRBJ2-5; TRBD1 matches at 7 bases. Germline loops: CDR1 SGHAT, CDR2 FQNNGV. V gave up 4 bases and J gave up 5 bases; unmatched junction bases: 10. This CDR3 is built from 15 residues. The CDR3 loop reads CASSSRDRVYETQYF. The CDR3, as DNA: TGTGCCAGCAGCTCCCGAGACAGGGTGTATGAGACCCAGTACTTC.

CDR3 nucleotide sequence: TGTGCCAGCAGCGTATTCCTAGCGAACAATGAGCAGTTCTTC. It specifies CASSVFLANNEQFF. This chain uses TRBV9 with TRBJ2-1, with TRBD2 as a possible D gene (6 bases). Germline CDR1 reads SGDLS; CDR2 reads YYNGEE. The CDR3 is made up of 14 amino acids. Trimming took 1 base from V and 5 from J, leaving 10 bases between them.